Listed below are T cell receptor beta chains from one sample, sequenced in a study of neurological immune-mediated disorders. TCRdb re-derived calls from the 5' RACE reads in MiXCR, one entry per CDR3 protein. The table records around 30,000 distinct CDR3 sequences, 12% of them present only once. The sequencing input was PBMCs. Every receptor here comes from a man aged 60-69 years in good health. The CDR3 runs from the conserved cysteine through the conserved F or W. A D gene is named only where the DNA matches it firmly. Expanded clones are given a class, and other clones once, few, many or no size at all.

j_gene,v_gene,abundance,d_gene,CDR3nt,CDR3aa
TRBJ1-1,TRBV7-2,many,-,TGTGCCAGCAGCTTTGGGGTAAAGACTGAAGCTTTCTTT,CASSFGVKTEAFF
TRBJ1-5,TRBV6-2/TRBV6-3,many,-,TGTGCCAGCAACGACCGCCACAATCAGCCCCAGCATTTT,CASNDRHNQPQHF
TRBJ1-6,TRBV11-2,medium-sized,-,TGTGCCAGCAGCTTAGGACATCTCGTCGATTCACCCCTCCACTTT,CASSLGHLVDSPLHF
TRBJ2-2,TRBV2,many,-,TGTGCCAGCAGGGTACAGGGTCGGACCGGGGAGCTGTTTTTT,CASRVQGRTGELFF
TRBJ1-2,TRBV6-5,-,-,TGTGCCAGCAGTCCTCCGAGTGACAAGGGGATCTATGGCTACACCTTC,CASSPPSDKGIYGYTF
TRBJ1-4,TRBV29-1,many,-,TGCAGCGCCGCCTTGGACAAAAATGAAAAACTGTTTTTT,CSAALDKNEKLFF
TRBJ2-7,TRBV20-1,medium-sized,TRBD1,TGCAGTGCTAGTGACTGGGACAGAAATTACGAGCAGTACTTC,CSASDWDRNYEQYF
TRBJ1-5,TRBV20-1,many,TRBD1,TGCAGTGCCCGGGACAGGGGTTTCCAGCCCCAGCATTTT,CSARDRGFQPQHF
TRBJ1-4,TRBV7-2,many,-,TGTGCCAGCAGCCCGATTCTGGCCCGCGAAAAACTGTTTTTT,CASSPILAREKLFF
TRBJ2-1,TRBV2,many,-,TGTGCCAGCAGGACCCTCGGGGACGCTTACAATGAGCAGTTCTTC,CASRTLGDAYNEQFF
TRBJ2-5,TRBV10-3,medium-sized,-,TGTGCCATCAGTGAGTCAGAGACCCAGTACTTC,CAISESETQYF
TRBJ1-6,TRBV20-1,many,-,TGCAGTGCTAGATTTGATAACGATTCACCCCTCCACTTT,CSARFDNDSPLHF
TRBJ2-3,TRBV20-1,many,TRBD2,TGCAGTGCAGTACCGCCAGCGGGAGGGACCACAGATACGCAGTATTTT,CSAVPPAGGTTDTQYF
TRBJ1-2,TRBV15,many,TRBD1,TGTGCCACCAGCAGGCCCGGGACAGGGGATGATGGCTACACCTTC,CATSRPGTGDDGYTF
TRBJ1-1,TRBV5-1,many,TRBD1,TGCGCCAGCAGCGACCCACAGGGGGCTTTTGAAGCTTTCTTT,CASSDPQGAFEAFF
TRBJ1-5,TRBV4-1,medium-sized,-,TGCGCCAGCAGCCAAGGACAGGTCGGTCGGACTCGGTTTCGAAATCAGCCCCAGCATTTT,CASSQGQVGRTRFRNQPQHF
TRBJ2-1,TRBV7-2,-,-,TGTGCCAGCAGCTTCGTCAGCTCCTACAATGAGCAGTTCTTC,CASSFVSSYNEQFF
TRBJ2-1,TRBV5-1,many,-,TGCGCCAGCAGCTTGGCGGCTAGCGCGGGTGAGCAGTTCTTC,CASSLAASAGEQFF
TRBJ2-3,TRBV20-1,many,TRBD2,TGCAGTGCACCTCCTGGGGCTAGCGGACTGACTAGCACAGATACGCAGTATTTT,CSAPPGASGLTSTDTQYF
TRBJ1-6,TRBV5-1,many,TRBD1,TGCGCCAGCAGTCTCGGGACAGCCTTTTATAATTCACCCCTCCACTTT,CASSLGTAFYNSPLHF
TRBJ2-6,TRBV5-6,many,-,TGTGCCAGCAGCTTAAGGGTCTCTGGGGCCAACGTCCTGACTTTC,CASSLRVSGANVLTF
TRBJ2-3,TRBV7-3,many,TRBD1,TGTGCCAGCAGCCGCGGGACAGGGCGTTTAGATACGCAGTATTTT,CASSRGTGRLDTQYF
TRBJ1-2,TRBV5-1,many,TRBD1,TGCGCCAGCAGCCCATACGGACAGGCGGACTATGGCTACACCTTC,CASSPYGQADYGYTF
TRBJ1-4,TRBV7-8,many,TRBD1,TGTGCCAGCAGCTTAACAGGGACAGGCAGAGAAAAACTGTTTTTT,CASSLTGTGREKLFF